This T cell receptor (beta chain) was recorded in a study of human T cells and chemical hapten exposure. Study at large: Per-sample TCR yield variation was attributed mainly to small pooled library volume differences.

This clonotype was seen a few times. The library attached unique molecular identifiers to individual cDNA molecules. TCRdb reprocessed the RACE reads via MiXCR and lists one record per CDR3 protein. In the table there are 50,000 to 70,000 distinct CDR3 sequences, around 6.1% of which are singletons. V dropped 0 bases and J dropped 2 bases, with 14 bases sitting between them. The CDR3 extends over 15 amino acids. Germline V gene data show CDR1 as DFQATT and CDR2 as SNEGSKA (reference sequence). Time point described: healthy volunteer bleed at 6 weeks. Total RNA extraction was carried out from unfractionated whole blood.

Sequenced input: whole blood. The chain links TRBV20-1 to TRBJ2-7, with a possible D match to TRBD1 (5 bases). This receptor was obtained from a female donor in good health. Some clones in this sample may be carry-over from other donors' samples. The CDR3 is CSARDYRTKAYEQYF. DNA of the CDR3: TGCAGTGCTAGAGATTACAGGACGAAAGCCTACGAGCAGTACTTC.